This T cell receptor (beta chain) appears in the sequencing data of a study of molecular identifiers for immune sequencing clone quantification. TCRdb reprocessed the PCR reads with MiXCR, giving one entry per CDR3 protein. The sample holds hundreds of thousands of distinct CDR3 sequences, 24% seen once. This clonotype has at least ten counts. Its antigen is undetermined. The germline gives CDR1 SQVTM, CDR2 ANQGSEA. Trimming pared 7 bases from V and 4 bases from J, leaving 17 bases between. The CDR3 spans 14 residues. Naive CD8 T cells were sorted, and the gate applied was CD8+CD4-CCR7+CD45RA+. Points from the study as a whole: In a background of 900,000 to 1,000,000 naive cells, spiked Jurkat TCR RNA from one cell was reportedly detectable. More than 99% of effector molecules, versus under 1% of naive-cell molecules, belonged to clones above 20 RNA copies.

The source is a human donor in good health. Some libraries in this study had Jurkat cell RNA spiked in. Specimen: naive CD8+ T cells from blood, with Jurkat cell RNA spiked in. Documented subset: FACS-sorted CD8+CD4-CCR7+CD45RA+ naive T cells. This chain uses TRBV29-1 with TRBJ1-3; tentatively, D is TRBD1 (6 bases). The CDR3 bases are TGCAGCGCCACACAGGGTAACTCCGGAAACACCATATATTTT. Amino acids: CSATQGNSGNTIYF.